Reported below is one T cell receptor (beta chain). Its antigen is not identified. Gene names and germline refer to mouse. The sequenced fragment ends 4 residues before the CDR3 boundary, so the rest is inferred from the germline J gene. The data were obtained in a study of CD8+ T cells in alopecia areata. About the study: Grafting placed skin from roughly 6-13-month-old C3H/HeJ donors with spontaneous alopecia onto approximately 6-11-week-old female C3H/HeJ mice. Study-level findings and limits: Normal skin's resident alphabeta T cells are also sequenced in scalp samples. Patients showed less clear TCR sequence sharing than mice, possibly partly because of HLA diversity.

Extracted RNA was reverse transcribed into cDNA, the sequencing template. TCRdb's copy holds only in-frame clones and misses some; the assay was immunoSEQ multiplex PCR. This sample carries over 100,000 clones and no singletons, and less than 20% goes to the top ten. V lost 5 bases and J 3 bases, leaving 14 bases between the germline ends. The germline gives CDR1 NSQYPW, CDR2 LRSPGD (reference sequence). The CDR3 consists of 15 residues. V gene TRBV1 combines with J gene TRBJ2-1; a possible D gene is TRBD1 (5 bases). This TCR was sampled from a C3H/HeJ mouse with alopecia areata. The mouse line has the MHC haplotype H2-k. Material for sequencing was lesional skin. CDR3 protein: CTCSPRGEGYAEQFF. The sequenced CDR3 bases are TGCACCTGCAGTCCCAGAGGGGAGGGCTATGCT.